These T cell receptor beta chains were read from a single sample in a study of identical twins. One entry per CDR3 protein, called by TCRdb with MiXCR from the 5' RACE reads. The sample records about 290,000 distinct CDR3 sequences, 7.5% to 9.5% being singletons. The same data also went into a second study, on yellow fever vaccine responses in identical twins.

Sample: CD8+ T cells sorted from blood. The receptor set was obtained from a woman younger than 30 in good health. Each CDR3 is given with its conserved first and last residue. A D gene is named only where the DNA matches it firmly. Size is stated for part of the rows, as once, few or many counts, or as a class when the clone is expanded.

few	TRBV7-9	.	TRBJ2-7	TGTGCCAGCAGCTTAGTCCCAGCGGGCGATTCCTACGAGCAGTACTTC	CASSLVPAGDSYEQYF
.	TRBV25-1	.	TRBJ2-1	TGTGCCAGCAGTGATCTCGTGGGTGGGCACTTCGATGAGCAGTTCTTC	CASSDLVGGHFDEQFF
.	TRBV4-3	.	TRBJ2-3	TGCGCCAGCAGCCAAGATCCGGAGTTGTCGAACACAGATACGCAGTATTTT	CASSQDPELSNTDTQYF
few	TRBV7-9	.	TRBJ2-5	TGTGCCAGCAGCTTTTGGGCCCTCCTCGGGGAGACCCAGTACTTC	CASSFWALLGETQYF
.	TRBV12-3/TRBV12-4	.	TRBJ1-5	TGTGCCAGCACTCTATCTGGGACGGGAGATCAGCCCCAGCATTTT	CASTLSGTGDQPQHF
.	TRBV11-2	.	TRBJ2-1	TGTGCCAGCAGCCCGTTTTCGGGGGAGCAGTTCTTC	CASSPFSGEQFF
many	TRBV29-1	TRBD1	TRBJ1-2	TGCAGCGTTGTAGGACAGGGTAACTATGGCTACACCTTC	CSVVGQGNYGYTF
many	TRBV14	TRBD1	TRBJ2-2	TGTGCCAGCAAGGCCGGGACAGGGGGAGAGGAGCTGTTTTTT	CASKAGTGGEELFF
.	TRBV3-1	TRBD2	TRBJ2-3	TGTGCCAGCACCCAAAAGAACATAGCGGGGGACACAGATACGCAGTATTTT	CASTQKNIAGDTDTQYF
many	TRBV7-9	TRBD2	TRBJ2-5	TGTGCCAGCAGCTTAGGGTTGGGACTAGCCGGAGAGACCCAGTACTTC	CASSLGLGLAGETQYF
.	TRBV9	TRBD2	TRBJ2-3	TGTGCCAGCAGCATGGGACTAGCGGGTGGGGCAGATACGCAGTATTTT	CASSMGLAGGADTQYF
.	TRBV27	.	TRBJ2-1	TGTGCCAGCATGCCTTCCTACAATGAGCAGTTCTTC	CASMPSYNEQFF
.	TRBV15	.	TRBJ2-2	TGTGCCACCAGCAGAGATCCCACGAACACCGGGGAGCTGTTTTTT	CATSRDPTNTGELFF
few	TRBV9	TRBD2	TRBJ2-5	TGTGCCAGCAGCGGGAGGGCCGCTACTAGCGGGGGGGCCCAGACCCAGTACTTC	CASSGRAATSGGAQTQYF
few	TRBV29-1	TRBD2	TRBJ2-1	TGCAGCGTGGGGGGACTAGCGGTGTCCTACAATGAGCAGTTCTTC	CSVGGLAVSYNEQFF
.	TRBV5-4	TRBD2	TRBJ2-5	TGTGCCAGCAGCTCTCATAGCGGGAAAGAGACCCAGTACTTC	CASSSHSGKETQYF
.	TRBV7-9	.	TRBJ2-6	TGTGCCAGCAGCCGTAGGGCTTCAGGGGCCAACGTCCTGACTTTC	CASSRRASGANVLTF
.	TRBV3-1	TRBD1	TRBJ2-7	TGTGCCAGCAGCCCCGGACAGGGGTTGGTGTACGAGCAGTACTTC	CASSPGQGLVYEQYF
few	TRBV4-3	.	TRBJ2-1	TGCGCCAGCAGCCAAGCGGTAGCGGCTTCCTACAATGAGCAGTTCTTC	CASSQAVAASYNEQFF
many	TRBV29-1	.	TRBJ2-7	TGCAGCGTTGAGGGAGGCGAGCAGTACTTC	CSVEGGEQYF